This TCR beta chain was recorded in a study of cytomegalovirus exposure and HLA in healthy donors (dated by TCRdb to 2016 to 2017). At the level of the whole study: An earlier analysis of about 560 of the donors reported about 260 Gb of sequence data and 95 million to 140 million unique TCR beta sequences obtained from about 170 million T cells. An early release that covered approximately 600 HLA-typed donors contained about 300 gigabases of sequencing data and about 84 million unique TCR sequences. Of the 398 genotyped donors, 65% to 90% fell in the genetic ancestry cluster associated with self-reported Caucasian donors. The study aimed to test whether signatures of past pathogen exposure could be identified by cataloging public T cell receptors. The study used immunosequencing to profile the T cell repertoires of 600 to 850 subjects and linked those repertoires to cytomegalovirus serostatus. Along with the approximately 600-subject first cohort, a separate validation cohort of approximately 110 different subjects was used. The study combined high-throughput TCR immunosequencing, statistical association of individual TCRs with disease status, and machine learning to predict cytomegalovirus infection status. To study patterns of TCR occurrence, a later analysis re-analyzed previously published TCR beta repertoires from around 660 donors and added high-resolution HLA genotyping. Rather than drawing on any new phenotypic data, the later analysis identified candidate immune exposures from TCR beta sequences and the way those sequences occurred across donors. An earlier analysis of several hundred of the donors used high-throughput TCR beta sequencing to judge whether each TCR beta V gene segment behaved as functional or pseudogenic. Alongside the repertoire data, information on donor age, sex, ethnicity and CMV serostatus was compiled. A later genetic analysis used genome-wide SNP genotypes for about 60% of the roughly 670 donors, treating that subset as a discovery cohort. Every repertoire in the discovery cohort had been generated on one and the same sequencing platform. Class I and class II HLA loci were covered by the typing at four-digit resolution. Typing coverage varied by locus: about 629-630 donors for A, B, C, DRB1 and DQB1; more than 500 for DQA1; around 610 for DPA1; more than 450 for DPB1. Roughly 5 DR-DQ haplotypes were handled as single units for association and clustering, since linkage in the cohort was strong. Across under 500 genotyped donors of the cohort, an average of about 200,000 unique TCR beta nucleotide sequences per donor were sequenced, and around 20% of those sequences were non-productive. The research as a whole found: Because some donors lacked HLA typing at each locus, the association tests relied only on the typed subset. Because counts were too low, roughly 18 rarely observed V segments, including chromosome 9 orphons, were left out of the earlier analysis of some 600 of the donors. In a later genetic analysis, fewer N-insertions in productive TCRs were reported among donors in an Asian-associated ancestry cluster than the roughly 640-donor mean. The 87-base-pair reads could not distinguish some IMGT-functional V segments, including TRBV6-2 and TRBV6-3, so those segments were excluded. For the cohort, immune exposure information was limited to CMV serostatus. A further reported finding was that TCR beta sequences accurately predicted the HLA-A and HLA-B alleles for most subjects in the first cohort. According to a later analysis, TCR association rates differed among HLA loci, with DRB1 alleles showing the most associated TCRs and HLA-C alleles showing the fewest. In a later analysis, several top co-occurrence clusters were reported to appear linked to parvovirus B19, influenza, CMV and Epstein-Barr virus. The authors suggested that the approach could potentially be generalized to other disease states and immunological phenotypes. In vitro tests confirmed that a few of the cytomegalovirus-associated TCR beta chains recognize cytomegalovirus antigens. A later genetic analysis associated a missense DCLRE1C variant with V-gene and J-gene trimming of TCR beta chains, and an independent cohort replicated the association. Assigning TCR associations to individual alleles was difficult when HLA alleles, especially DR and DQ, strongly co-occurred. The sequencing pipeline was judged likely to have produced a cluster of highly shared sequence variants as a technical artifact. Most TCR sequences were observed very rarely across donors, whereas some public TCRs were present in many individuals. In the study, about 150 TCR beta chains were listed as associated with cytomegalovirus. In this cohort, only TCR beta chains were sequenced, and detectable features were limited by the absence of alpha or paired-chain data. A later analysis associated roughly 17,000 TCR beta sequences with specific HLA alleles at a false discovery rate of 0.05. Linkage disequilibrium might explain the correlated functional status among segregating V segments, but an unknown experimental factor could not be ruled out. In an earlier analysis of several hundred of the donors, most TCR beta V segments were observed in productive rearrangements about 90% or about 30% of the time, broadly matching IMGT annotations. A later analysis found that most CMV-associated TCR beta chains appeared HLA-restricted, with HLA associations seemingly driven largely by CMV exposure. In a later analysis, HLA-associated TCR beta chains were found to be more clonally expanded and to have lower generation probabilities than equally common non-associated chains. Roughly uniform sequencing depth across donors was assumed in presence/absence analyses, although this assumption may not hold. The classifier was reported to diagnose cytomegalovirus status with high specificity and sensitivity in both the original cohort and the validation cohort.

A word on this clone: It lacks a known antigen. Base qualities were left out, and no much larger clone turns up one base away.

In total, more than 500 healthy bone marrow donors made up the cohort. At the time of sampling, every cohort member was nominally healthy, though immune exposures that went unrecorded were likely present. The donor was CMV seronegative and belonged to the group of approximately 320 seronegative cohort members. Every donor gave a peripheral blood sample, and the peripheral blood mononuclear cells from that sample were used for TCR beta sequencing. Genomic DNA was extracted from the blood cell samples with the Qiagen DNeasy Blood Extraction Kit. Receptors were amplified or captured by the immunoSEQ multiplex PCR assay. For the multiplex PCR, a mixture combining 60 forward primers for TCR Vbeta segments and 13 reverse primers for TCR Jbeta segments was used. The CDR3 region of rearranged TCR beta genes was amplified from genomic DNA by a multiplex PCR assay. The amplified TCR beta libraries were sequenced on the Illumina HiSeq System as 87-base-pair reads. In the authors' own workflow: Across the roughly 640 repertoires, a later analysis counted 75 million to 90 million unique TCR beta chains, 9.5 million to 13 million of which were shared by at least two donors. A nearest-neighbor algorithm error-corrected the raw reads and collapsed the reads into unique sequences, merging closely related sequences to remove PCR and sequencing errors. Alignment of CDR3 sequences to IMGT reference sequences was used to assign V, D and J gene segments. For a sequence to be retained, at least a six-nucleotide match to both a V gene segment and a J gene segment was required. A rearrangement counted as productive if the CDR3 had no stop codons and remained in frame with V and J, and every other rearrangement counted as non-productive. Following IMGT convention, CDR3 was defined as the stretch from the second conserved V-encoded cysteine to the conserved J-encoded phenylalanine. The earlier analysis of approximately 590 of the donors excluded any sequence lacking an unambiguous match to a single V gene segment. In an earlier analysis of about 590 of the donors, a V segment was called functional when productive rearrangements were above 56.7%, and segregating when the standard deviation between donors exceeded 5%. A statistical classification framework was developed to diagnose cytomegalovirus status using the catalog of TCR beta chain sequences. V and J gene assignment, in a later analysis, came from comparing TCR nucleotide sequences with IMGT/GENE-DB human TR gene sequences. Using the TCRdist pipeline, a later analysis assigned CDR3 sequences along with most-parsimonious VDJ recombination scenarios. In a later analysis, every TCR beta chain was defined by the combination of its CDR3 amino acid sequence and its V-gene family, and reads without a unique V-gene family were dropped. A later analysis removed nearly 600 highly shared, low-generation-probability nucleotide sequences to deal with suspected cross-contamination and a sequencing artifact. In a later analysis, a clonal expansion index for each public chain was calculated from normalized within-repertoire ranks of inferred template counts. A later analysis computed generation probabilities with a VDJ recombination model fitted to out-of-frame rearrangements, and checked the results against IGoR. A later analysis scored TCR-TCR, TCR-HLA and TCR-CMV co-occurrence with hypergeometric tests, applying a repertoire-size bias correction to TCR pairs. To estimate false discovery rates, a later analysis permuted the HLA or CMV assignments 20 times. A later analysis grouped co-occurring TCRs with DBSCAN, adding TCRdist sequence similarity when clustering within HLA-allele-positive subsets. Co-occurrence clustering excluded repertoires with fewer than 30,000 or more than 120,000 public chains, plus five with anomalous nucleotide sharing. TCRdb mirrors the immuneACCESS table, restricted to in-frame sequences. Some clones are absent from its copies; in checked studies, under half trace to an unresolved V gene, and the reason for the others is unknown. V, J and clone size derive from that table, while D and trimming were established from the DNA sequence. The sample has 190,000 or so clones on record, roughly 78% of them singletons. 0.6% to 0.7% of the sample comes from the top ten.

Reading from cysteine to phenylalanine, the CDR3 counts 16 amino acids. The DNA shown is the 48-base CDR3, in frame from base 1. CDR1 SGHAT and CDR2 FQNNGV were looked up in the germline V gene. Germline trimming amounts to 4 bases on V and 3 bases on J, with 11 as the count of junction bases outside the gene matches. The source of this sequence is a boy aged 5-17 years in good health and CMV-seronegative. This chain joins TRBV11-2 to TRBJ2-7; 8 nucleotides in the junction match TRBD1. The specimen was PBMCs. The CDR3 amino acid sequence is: CASSSLPGTGHYEQYF. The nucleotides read TGTGCCAGCAGCTCTCTTCCCGGGACAGGACACTACGAGCAGTACTTC.